The rows below give T cell receptor beta chains drawn from one sample of a study of CD8 T cells in ankylosing spondylitis. TCRdb independently ran MiXCR on the 5' RACE reads; one entry per CDR3 protein. This sample yields roughly 370,000 distinct CDR3 sequences, of which 20% to 25% are seen a single time; about a sixth belongs to the top ten. The sample consisted of blood, either unsorted or a sorted T cell fraction (not recorded which). These receptors all come from a male donor with ankylosing spondylitis. Both conserved end residues are part of each CDR3. The D gene is left open where the match is weak. Expanded clones are given a class, and other clones once, few, many or no size at all.

V	size	D	length	J	CDR3	DNA
TRBV20-1	.	TRBD1	20	TRBJ2-1	CSARGADRGIPSSSYNEQFF	TGCAGTGCTAGAGGGGCGGACAGGGGTATTCCCTCAAGCTCCTACAATGAGCAGTTCTTC
TRBV7-7	.	TRBD2	14	TRBJ2-5	CASSQTSGVETQYF	TGTGCTAGCAGCCAGACTAGCGGGGTGGAGACCCAGTACTTC
TRBV30	few	.	14	TRBJ2-1	CAWSGGGGSYEQFF	TGTGCCTGGAGCGGTGGGGGCGGGAGTTATGAGCAGTTCTTC
TRBV7-7	.	.	14	TRBJ2-2	CASSLNRDVGELFF	TGTGCCAGCAGCTTAAACAGGGATGTCGGGGAGCTGTTTTTT
TRBV7-2	few	.	16	TRBJ2-4	CASSLPWGLAKNIQYF	TGTGCCAGCAGCTTACCTTGGGGGTTAGCCAAAAACATTCAGTACTTC
TRBV10-3	.	TRBD2	14	TRBJ2-3	CAIAPSGRTDTQYF	TGTGCCATCGCCCCTAGCGGGAGAACAGATACGCAGTATTTT
TRBV4-3	few	.	14	TRBJ1-2	CASSGSGENYGYTF	TGCGCCAGCAGCGGATCGGGGGAGAACTATGGCTACACCTTC
TRBV5-1	few	.	15	TRBJ2-1	CASRLTKIPYNEQFF	TGCGCCAGCAGATTGACCAAAATCCCCTACAATGAGCAGTTCTTC
TRBV20-1	.	TRBD1	13	TRBJ1-1	CSAFGTVNTEAFF	TGCAGTGCGTTCGGGACAGTTAACACTGAAGCTTTCTTT
TRBV23-1	.	TRBD1	15	TRBJ2-3	CASRQGACSTDTQYF	TGCGCCAGCAGACAGGGGGCGTGTAGCACAGATACGCAGTATTTT
TRBV5-1	.	TRBD1	16	TRBJ2-2	CASSFGLRTGTGELFF	TGCGCCAGCAGCTTTGGCCTGAGGACAGGTACCGGGGAGCTGTTTTTT
TRBV25-1	few	TRBD2	15	TRBJ2-1	CASSRLAGDPHEQFF	TGTGCCAGCAGCCGACTAGCGGGAGACCCCCATGAGCAGTTCTTC
TRBV9	few	.	14	TRBJ2-2	CASSIGGVGGELFF	TGTGCCAGCAGCATTGGCGGGGTGGGCGGGGAGCTGTTTTTT
TRBV5-1	.	TRBD2	14	TRBJ2-1	CATKRETPYNEQFF	TGCGCCACCAAGCGGGAGACGCCATACAATGAGCAGTTCTTC
TRBV29-1	many	.	18	TRBJ2-1	CSVEDLKVAGSVDNEQFF	TGCAGCGTTGAAGACCTAAAGGTAGCCGGGAGCGTCGACAATGAGCAGTTCTTC
TRBV5-6	.	.	17	TRBJ1-1	CASSLVGARSGNTEAFF	TGTGCCAGCAGCTTGGTGGGGGCCCGGTCCGGTAACACTGAAGCTTTCTTT
TRBV7-2	few	.	16	TRBJ1-1	CASSLTPGMSVSQAFF	TGTGCCAGCAGCTTGACTCCGGGAATGTCAGTCTCACAGGCTTTCTTT
TRBV29-1	few	.	13	TRBJ2-3	CSVARSGTDTQYF	TGCAGCGTTGCCAGGTCTGGCACAGATACGCAGTATTTT
TRBV12-3/TRBV12-4	many	.	15	TRBJ2-6	CASSFRGPGANVLTF	TGTGCCAGCAGTTTTCGGGGTCCTGGGGCCAACGTCCTGACTTTC
TRBV23-1	.	.	12	TRBJ1-6	CASSQSQGISHF	TGCGCCAGCAGTCAATCACAGGGCATATCCCACTTT
TRBV9	.	TRBD2	17	TRBJ2-7	CASSPRTSGSSFYEQYF	TGTGCCAGCAGCCCGCGGACTAGCGGGAGTAGCTTTTACGAGCAGTACTTC
TRBV13	.	.	16	TRBJ2-3	CASSLGQGWGTDTQYF	TGTGCCAGCAGCTTAGGCCAGGGGTGGGGCACAGATACGCAGTATTTT
TRBV29-1	few	.	11	TRBJ1-4	CSGTMNEKLFF	TGCAGCGGGACGATGAATGAAAAACTGTTTTTT
TRBV28	.	TRBD1	15	TRBJ1-2	CASSSGGQGNYGYTF	TGTGCCAGCAGTTCTGGGGGACAGGGAAACTATGGCTACACCTTC
TRBV28	once	TRBD2	17	TRBJ2-3	CASSRLAGGLFGDTQYF	TGTGCCAGCAGCCGACTAGCGGGAGGGTTGTTTGGAGATACGCAGTATTTT
TRBV4-2	few	TRBD1	15	TRBJ1-6	CASSPGTAYNSPLHF	TGTGCCAGCAGCCCAGGGACAGCCTATAATTCACCCCTCCACTTT
TRBV20-1	.	.	15	TRBJ2-5	CSARLEGPYEETQYF	TGCAGTGCTAGACTTGAAGGACCGTACGAAGAGACCCAGTACTTC
TRBV2	.	TRBD1	14	TRBJ2-3	CASSPGQITDTQYF	TGTGCCAGCAGCCCGGGACAGATCACAGATACGCAGTATTTT